This T cell receptor beta chain was recovered during a study of response to subunit inactivated influenza vaccine. Notes on the study in general: Authors suggested few new T cells are recruited by each seasonal influenza vaccination.

In its sample, this clonotype was seen many times. Its antigen is as yet unknown. One entry per CDR3 protein, called by TCRdb with MiXCR from the RT-PCR reads. Of 550,000 to 600,000 distinct CDR3 sequences in the sample, roughly 10% were seen once. The CDR3 length is 14 residues. Germline CDR1 and CDR2: LGHNA and YNFKEQ. V was shortened by 0 bases and J by 7 bases, with 9 bases between the two germline ends. The sequencing used PBMCs from blood, collected on the day of vaccination. The sequence came from a man aged 50 to 59 who received an inactivated influenza vaccine. The chain uses TRBV4-2 and TRBJ2-2, with unresolved D. This chain's CDR3 is CASSQDSKGGELFF. The CDR3 region has the DNA TGTGCCAGCAGCCAAGATTCCAAGGGCGGGGAGCTGTTTTTT.